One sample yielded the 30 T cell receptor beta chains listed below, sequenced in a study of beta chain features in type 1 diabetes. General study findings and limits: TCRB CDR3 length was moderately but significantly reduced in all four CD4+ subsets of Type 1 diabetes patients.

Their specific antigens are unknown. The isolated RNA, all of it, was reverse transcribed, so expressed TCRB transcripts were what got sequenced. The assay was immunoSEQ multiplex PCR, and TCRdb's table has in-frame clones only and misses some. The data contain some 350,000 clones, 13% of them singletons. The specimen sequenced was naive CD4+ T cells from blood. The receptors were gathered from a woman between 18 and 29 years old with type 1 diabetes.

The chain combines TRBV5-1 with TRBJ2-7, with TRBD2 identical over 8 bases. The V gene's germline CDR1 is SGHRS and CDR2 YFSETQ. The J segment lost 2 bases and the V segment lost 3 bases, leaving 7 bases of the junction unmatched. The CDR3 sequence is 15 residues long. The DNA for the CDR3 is TGCGCCAGCAGCTGGTCCAGCGGGAGTGCCTACGAGCAGTACTTC. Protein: CASSWSSGSAYEQYF. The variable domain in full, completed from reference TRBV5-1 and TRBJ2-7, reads KAGVTQTPRYLIKTRGQQVTLSCSPISGHRSVSWYQQTPGQGLQFLFEYFSETQRNKGNFPGRFSGRQFSNSRSEMNVSTLELGDSALYLCASSWSSGSAYEQYFGPGTRLTVT.

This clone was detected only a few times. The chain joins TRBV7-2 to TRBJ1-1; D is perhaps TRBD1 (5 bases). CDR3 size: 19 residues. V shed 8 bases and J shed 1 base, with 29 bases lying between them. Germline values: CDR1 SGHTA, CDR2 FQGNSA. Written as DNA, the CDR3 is TGTGCCAGCGGAAGGGAGGAAATTCCATTCCCTACAGGGAACACTGAAGCTTTCTTT. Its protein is CASGREEIPFPTGNTEAFF.

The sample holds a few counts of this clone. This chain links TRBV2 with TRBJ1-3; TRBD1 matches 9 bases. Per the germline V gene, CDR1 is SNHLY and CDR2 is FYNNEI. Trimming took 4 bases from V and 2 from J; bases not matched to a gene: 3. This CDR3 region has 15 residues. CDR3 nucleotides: TGTGCCAGCAGTGCCAGGACAGGGGCTGGAAACACCATATATTTT. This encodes CASSARTGAGNTIYF. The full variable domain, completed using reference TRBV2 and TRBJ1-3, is EPEVTQTPSHQVTQMGQEVILRCVPISNHLYFYWYRQILGQKVEFLVSFYNNEISEKSEIFDDQFSVERPDGSNFTLKIRSTKLEDSAMYFCASSARTGAGNTIYFGEGSWLTVV.

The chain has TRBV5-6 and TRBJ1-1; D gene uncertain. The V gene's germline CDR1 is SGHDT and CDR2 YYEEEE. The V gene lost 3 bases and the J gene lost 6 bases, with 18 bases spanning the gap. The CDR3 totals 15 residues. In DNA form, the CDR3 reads TGTGCCAGCAGCTACGACTTAACACTGGAGGCTGAAGCTTTCTTT. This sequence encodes CASSYDLTLEAEAFF.

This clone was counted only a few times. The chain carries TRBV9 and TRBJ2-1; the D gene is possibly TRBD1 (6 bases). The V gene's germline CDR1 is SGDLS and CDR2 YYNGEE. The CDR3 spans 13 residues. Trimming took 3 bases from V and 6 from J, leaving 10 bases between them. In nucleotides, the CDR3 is TGTGCCAGCAGCGAAACAGGGTTCAATGAGCAGTTCTTC. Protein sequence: CASSETGFNEQFF.

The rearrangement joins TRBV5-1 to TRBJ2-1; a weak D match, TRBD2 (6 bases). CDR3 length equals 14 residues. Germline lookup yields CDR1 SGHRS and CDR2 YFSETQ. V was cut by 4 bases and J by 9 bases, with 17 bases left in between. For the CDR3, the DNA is TGCGCCAGCAGCATGGTAGGAGGGGACGGTGAGCAGTTCTTC. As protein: CASSMVGGDGEQFF.

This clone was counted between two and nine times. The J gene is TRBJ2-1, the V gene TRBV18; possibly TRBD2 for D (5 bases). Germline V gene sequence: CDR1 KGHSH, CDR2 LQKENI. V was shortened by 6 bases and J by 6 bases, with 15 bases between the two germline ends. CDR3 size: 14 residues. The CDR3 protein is CASSGLRDPNEQFF. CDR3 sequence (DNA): TGTGCCAGCTCTGGACTCCGAGATCCCAATGAGCAGTTCTTC.

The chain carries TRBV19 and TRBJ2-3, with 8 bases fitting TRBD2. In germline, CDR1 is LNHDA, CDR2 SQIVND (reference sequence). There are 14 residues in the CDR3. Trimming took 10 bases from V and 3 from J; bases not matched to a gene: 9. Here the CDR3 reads CATQSGSATDTQYF. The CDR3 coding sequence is TGTGCCACCCAAAGCGGGAGTGCAACAGATACGCAGTATTTT.

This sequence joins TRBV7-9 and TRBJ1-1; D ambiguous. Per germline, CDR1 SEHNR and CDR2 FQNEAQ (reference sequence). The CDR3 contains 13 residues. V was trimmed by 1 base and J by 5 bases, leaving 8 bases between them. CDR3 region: CASSLEEGTEAFF. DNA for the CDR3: TGTGCCAGCAGCTTAGAGGAGGGAACTGAAGCTTTCTTT.

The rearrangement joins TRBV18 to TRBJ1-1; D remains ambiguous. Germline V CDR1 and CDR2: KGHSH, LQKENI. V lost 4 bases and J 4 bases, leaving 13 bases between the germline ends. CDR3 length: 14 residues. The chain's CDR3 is CASSRQPGGTEAFF. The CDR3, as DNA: TGTGCCAGCTCACGGCAGCCCGGCGGCACTGAAGCTTTCTTT.

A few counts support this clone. The CDR3 region is CASGLVVTRQGHNEQFF. CDR3 bases: TGTGCTAGTGGTTTGGTAGTCACCAGACAGGGTCACAATGAGCAGTTCTTC. The chain links TRBV12-5 to TRBJ2-1; 7 positions match TRBD1. The CDR3 contains 17 residues. Germline CDR1 LGHNT, CDR2 FRNRAP. The V and J ends lost 0 bases and 5 bases, in that order; junction bases with no gene match: 10. The variable domain in full, completed from reference TRBV12-5 and TRBJ2-1, reads DARVTQTPRHKVTEMGQEVTMRCQPILGHNTVFWYRQTMMQGLELLAYFRNRAPLDDSGMPKDRFSAEMPDATLATLKIQPSEPRDSAVYFCASGLVVTRQGHNEQFFGPGTRLTVL.

CDR3 in amino acids: CASSTNTGVDTEAFF. Written as DNA, the CDR3 is TGTGCCAGTAGTACGAATACAGGGGTGGACACTGAAGCTTTCTTT. The rearrangement uses TRBV19 and TRBJ1-1, with 7 bases aligning to TRBD1. The CDR3 runs 15 residues. V dropped 4 bases and J dropped 3; count of bases not matched to a gene: 8. Germline V gene data show CDR1 as LNHDA and CDR2 as SQIVND (reference sequence).

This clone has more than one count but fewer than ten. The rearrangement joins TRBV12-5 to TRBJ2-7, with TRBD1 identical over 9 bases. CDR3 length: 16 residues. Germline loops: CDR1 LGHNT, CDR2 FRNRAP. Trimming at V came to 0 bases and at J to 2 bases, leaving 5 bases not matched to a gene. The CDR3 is CASGLVVGTGTYEQYF. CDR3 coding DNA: TGTGCTAGTGGTTTGGTAGTCGGGACAGGGACCTACGAGCAGTACTTC.

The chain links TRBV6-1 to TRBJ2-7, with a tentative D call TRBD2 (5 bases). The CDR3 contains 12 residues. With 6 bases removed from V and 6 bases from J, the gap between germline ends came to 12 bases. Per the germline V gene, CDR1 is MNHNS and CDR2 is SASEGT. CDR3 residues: CASSLLVSEQYF. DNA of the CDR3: TGTGCCAGCAGCTTACTAGTATCCGAGCAGTACTTC.

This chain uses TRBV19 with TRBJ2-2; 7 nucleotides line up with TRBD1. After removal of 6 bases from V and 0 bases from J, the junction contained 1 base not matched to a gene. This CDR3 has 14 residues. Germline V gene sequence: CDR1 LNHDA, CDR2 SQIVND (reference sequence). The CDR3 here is CASRGTANTGELFF. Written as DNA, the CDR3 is TGTGCCAGTAGAGGGACAGCGAACACCGGGGAGCTGTTTTTT.

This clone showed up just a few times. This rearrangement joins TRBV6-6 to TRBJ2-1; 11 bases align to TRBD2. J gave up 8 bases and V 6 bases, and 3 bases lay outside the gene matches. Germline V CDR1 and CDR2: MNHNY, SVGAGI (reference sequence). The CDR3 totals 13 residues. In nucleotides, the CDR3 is TGTGCCAGCAGCCGACTAGCGGGATATGAGCAGTTCTTC. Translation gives CASSRLAGYEQFF.

This chain's CDR3 is CASSPRGGGYYEQYV. In DNA form, the CDR3 reads TGTGCCAGCTCCCCTCGGGGGGGTGGATATTACGAGCAGTACGTC. The chain combines TRBV18 with TRBJ2-7, with 8 bases lining up with TRBD2. The length of the CDR3 is 15 residues. Germline assignment: CDR1 KGHSH and CDR2 LQKENI. Losses at the gene ends were 6 bases for V and 4 bases for J; bases not matched to a gene: 11.

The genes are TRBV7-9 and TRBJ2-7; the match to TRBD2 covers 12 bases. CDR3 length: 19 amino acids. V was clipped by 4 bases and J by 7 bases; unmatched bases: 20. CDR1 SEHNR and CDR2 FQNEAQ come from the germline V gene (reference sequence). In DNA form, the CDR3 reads TGTGCCAGCAGCTCATGGACAGGGGACAGACTAGCGGGAGCGAAAGAGCAGTACGTC. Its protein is CASSSWTGDRLAGAKEQYV.

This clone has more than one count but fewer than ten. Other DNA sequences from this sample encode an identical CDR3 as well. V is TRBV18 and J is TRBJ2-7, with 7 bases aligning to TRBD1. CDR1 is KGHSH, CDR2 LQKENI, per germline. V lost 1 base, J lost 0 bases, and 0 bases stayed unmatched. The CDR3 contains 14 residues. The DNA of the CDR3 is TGTGCCAGCTCACCACGGGACAGCTCCTACGAGCAGTACTTC. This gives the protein CASSPRDSSYEQYF.

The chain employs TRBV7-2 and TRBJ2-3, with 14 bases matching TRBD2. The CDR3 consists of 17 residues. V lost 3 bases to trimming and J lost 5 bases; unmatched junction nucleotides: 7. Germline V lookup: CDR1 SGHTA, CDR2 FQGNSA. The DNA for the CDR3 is TGTGCCAGCAGCTTGGCGGGACTAGCGGGAGAGGGAGATACGCAGTATTTT. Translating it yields CASSLAGLAGEGDTQYF.

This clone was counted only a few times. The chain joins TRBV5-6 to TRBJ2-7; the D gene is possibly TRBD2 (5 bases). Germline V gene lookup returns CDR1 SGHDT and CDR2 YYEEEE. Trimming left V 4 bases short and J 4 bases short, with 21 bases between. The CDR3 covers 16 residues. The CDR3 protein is CASSRANGLFIYEQYF. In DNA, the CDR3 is TGTGCCAGCAGCCGCGCCAATGGACTCTTCATATACGAGCAGTACTTC. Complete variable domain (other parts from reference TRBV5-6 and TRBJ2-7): DAGVTQSPTHLIKTRGQQVTLRCSPKSGHDTVSWYQQALGQGPQFIFQYYEEEERQRGNFPDRFSGHQFPNYSSELNVNALLLGDSALYLCASSRANGLFIYEQYFGPGTRLTVT.

The CDR3 is CASSPSVRKFF. The CDR3 bases are TGTGCCAGCAGTCCCAGCGTTAGGAAGTTCTTC. The chain uses TRBV6-5 and TRBJ2-1; no clear D gene. CDR1 MNHEY and CDR2 SVGAGI come from the germline V gene. CDR3 size: 11 residues. V was cut by 5 bases and J by 14 bases, with 13 bases left in between.

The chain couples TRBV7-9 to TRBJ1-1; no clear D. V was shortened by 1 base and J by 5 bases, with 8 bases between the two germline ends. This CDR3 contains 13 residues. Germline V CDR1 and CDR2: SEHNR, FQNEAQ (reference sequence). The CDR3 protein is CASSLGRMTEAFF. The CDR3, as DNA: TGTGCCAGCAGCTTAGGCAGGATGACTGAAGCTTTCTTT.

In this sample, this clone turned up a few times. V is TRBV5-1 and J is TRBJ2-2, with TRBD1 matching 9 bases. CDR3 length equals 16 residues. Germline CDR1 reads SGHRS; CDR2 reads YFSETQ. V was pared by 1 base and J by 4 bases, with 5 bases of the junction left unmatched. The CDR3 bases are TGCGCCAGCAGCTTGACAGGGGGCGATGTCACCGGGGAGCTGTTTTTT. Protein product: CASSLTGGDVTGELFF.

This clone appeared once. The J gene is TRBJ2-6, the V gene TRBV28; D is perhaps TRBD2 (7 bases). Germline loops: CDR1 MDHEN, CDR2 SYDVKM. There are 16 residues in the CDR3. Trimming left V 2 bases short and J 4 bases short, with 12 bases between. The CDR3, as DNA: TGTGCCAGCAGTTTAGGGGGGGCAGGAGGGGCCAACGTCCTGACTTTC. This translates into CASSLGGAGGANVLTF.

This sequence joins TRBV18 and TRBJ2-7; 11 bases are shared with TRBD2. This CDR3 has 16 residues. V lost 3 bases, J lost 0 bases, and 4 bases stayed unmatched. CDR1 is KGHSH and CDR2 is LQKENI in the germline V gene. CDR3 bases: TGTGCCAGCTCACCCTTGACTAGCGGGACCTCCTACGAGCAGTACTTC. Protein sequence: CASSPLTSGTSYEQYF.

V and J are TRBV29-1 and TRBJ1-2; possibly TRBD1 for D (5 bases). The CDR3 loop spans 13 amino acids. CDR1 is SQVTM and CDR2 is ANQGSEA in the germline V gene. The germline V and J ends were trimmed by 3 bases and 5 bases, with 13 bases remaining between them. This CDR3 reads CSVELGQGYGYTF. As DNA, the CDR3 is TGCAGCGTTGAGCTCGGACAAGGGTATGGCTACACCTTC.

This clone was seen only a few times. The CDR3 coding sequence is TGTGCCAGTAGTACACCCTGGGTAACCGGGACTACGGAGCAGTACTTC. Translation gives CASSTPWVTGTTEQYF. This chain joins TRBV19 and TRBJ2-7; the match to TRBD2 covers 7 bases. Germline V gene lookup returns CDR1 LNHDA and CDR2 SQIVND (reference sequence). This CDR3 has 16 residues. V lost 4 bases, J lost 7 bases, and 16 bases stayed unmatched. The full variable domain, with the rest looked up from reference TRBV19 and TRBJ2-7, is DGGITQSPKYLFRKEGQNVTLSCEQNLNHDAMYWYRQDPGQGLRLIYYSQIVNDFQKGDIAEGYSVSREKKESFPLTVTSAQKNPTAFYLCASSTPWVTGTTEQYFGPGTRLTVT.

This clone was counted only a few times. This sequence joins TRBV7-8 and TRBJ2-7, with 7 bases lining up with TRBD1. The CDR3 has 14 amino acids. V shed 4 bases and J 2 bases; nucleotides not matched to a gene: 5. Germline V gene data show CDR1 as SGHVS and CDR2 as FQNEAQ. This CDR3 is CASSYRDRPYEQYF. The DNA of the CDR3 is TGTGCCAGCAGCTACCGGGACAGACCCTACGAGCAGTACTTC.

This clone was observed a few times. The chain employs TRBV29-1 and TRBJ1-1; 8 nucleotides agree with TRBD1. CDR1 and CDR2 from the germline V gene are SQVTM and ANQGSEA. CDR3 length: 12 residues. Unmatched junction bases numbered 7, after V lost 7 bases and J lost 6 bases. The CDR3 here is CSAVLQGAEAFF. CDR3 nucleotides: TGCAGCGCCGTCCTACAGGGGGCTGAAGCTTTCTTT. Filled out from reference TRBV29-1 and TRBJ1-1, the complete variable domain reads SAVISQKPSRDICQRGTSLTIQCQVDSQVTMMFWYRQQPGQSLTLIATANQGSEATYESGFVIDKFPISRPNLTFSTLTVSNMSPEDSSIYLCSAVLQGAEAFFGQGTRLTVV.